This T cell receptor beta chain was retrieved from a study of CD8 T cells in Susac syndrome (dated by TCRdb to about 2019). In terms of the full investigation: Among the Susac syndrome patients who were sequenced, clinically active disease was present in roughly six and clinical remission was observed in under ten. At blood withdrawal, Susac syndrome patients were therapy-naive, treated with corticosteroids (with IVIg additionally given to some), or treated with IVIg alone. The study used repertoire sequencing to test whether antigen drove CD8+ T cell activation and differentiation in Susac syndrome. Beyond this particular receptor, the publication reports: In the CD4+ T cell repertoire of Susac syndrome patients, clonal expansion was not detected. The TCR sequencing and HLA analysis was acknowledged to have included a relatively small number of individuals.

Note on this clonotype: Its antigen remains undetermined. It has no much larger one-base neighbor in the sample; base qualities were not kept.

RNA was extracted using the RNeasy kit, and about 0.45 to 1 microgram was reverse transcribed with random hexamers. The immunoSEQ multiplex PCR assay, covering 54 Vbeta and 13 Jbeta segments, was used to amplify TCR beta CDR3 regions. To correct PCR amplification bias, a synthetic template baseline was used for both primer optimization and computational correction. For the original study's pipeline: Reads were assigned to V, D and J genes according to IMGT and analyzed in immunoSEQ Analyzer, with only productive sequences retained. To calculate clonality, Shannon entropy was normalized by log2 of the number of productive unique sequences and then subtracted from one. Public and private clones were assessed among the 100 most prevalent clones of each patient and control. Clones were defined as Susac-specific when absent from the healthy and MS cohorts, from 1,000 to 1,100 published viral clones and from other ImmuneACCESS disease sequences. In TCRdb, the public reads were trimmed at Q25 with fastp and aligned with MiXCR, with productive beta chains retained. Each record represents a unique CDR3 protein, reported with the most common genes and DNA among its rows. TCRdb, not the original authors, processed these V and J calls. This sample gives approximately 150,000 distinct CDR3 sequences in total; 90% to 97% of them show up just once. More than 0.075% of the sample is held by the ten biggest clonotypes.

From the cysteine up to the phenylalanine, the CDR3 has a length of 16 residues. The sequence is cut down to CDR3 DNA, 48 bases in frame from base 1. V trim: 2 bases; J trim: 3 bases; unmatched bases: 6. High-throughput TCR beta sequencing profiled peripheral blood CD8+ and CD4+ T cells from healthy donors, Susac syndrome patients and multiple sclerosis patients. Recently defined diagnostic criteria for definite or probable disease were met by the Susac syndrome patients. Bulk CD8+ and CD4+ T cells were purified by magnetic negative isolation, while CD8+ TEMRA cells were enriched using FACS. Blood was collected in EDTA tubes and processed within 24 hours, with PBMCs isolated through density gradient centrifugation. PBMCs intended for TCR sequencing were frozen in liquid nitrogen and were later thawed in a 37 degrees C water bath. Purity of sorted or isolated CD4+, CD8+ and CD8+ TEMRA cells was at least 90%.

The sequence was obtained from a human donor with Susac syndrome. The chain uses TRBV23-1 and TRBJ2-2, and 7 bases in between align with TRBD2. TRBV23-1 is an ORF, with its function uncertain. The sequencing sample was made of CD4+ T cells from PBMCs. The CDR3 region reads CASSQGLADYTGELFF. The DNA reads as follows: TGCGCCAGCAGTCAAGGTCTAGCGGACTACACCGGGGAGCTGTTTTTT.